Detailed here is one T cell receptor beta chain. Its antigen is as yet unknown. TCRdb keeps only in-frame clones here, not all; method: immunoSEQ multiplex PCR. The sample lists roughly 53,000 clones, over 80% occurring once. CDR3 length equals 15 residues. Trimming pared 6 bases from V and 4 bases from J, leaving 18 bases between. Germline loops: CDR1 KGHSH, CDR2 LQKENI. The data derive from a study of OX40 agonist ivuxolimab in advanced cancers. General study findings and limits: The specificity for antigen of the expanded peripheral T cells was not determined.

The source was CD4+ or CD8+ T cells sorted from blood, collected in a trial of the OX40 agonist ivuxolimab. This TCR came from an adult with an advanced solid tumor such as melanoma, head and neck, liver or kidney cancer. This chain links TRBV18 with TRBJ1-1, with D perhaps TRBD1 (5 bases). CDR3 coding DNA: TGTGCCAGCTCCCCTGGGGCAGGAAGAGCCACTGAAGCTTTCTTT. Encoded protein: CASSPGAGRATEAFF.